This T cell receptor (beta chain) was observed in a study of blood T cells in healthy people across ages. Staff drew roughly 10 milliliters of peripheral blood from each donor. A J-beta primer mix and a sample-barcoded 5' primer were used in a second PCR of roughly 7 to 12 cycles. TCRdb processed the 5' RACE reads anew with MiXCR; each CDR3 protein has one entry. In the table there are approximately 820,000 distinct CDR3 sequences, roughly 44% of which are singletons. V lost 9 bases, J lost 3 bases, and 8 bases lay in between. This CDR3 has 12 residues. The chain uses TRBV12-3 or TRBV12-4 and TRBJ2-2, with D unclear. The sequenced sample consisted of blood. The clonotype was recovered from a man in his 60s in good health. CDR3 DNA: TGTGCCAGTGGCGGAGACACCGGGGAGCTGTTTTTT. This sequence encodes CASGGDTGELFF.